The T cell receptor (beta chain) described here comes from a study of control samples from healthy donors and cancer patients. The germline V gene has CDR1 SGHNT and CDR2 YENEEA. Trimming pared 1 base from V and 5 bases from J, leaving 8 bases between. This CDR3 comprises 13 residues. Data came from immunoSEQ multiplex PCR; TCRdb stores just in-frame clones and leaves some out. Of around 130,000 clones in the sample, around nine tenths were seen once. This clone has only a few counts. Sequencing was carried out using PBMCs. The rearrangement joins TRBV11-3 to TRBJ2-5, with D uncertain. This sequence was found in a man aged 45 to 65 with head and neck cancer. The CDR3 bases are TGTGCCAGCAGCTTAGGGGTATCGGAGACCCAGTACTTC. Translating gives CASSLGVSETQYF. Complete variable domain (other parts from reference TRBV11-3 and TRBJ2-5): EAGVVQSPRYKIIEKKQPVAFWCNPISGHNTLYWYLQNLGQGPELLIRYENEEAVDDSQLPKDRFSAERLKGVDSTLKIQPAELGDSAVYLCASSLGVSETQYFGPGTRLLVL.